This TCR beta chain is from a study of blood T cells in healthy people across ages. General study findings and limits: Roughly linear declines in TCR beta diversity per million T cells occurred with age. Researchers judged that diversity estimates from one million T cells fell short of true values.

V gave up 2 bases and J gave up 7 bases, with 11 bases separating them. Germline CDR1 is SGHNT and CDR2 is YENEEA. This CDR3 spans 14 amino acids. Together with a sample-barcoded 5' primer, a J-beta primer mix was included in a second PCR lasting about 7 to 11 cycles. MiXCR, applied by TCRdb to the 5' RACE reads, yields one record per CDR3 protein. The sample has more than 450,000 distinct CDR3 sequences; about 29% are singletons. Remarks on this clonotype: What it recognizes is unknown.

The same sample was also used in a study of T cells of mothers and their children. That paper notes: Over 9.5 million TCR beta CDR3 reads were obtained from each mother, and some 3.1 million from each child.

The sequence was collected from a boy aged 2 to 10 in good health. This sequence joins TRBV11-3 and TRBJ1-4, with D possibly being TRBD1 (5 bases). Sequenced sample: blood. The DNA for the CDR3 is TGTGCCAGCAGCTTACAGGGCGGACGTGAAAAACTGTTTTTT. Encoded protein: CASSLQGGREKLFF.